The clone carrying this T cell receptor (beta chain) showed up many times. Antigen: not known. The data derive from a study of T cells after yellow fever vaccination. For the study at large: SMART-Seq v4 Ultra Low Input served to prepare low-cell-number fractions. Study results and limitations: Bulk-population clonotypes that are abundant could appear as contaminants in FACS-sorted repertoires. Most primary-vaccination clones reappeared after the booster (less than 98% CD4, 75% to 90% CD8).

The CDR3 has 16 amino acids. The germline V gene encodes CDR1 MNHEY and CDR2 SMNVEV (reference sequence). V shed 5 bases and J 2 bases; nucleotides not matched to a gene: 10. TCRdb passed the 5' RACE reads through MiXCR, listing each CDR3 protein once. The sample carries about 50,000 distinct CDR3 sequences, about 7.9% recorded once. The starting material was CD8+ T cells sorted from PBMCs, obtained less than 16 days after the first yellow fever vaccination. This TCR was recovered from a man aged 18-30 years who received the YFV17D yellow fever vaccine. V and J are TRBV27 and TRBJ2-3, with TRBD2 matching 7 bases. CDR3: CASSSKGSGYTDTQYF. In DNA, the CDR3 is TGTGCCAGCAGTAGCAAGGGTAGCGGGTACACAGATACGCAGTATTTT.